Following are 8 T cell receptor beta chains from one sample sequenced in a study of cytomegalovirus exposure and HLA in healthy donors. The PCR ran on 60 Vbeta and 13 Jbeta primers. Profiling relied on immunoSEQ multiplex PCR, and the TCRdb table lists in-frame clones only, not all of them. Found here are roughly 77,000 clones, roughly 78% of them singletons; the top ten hold over 10%. Source material: PBMCs. These receptors were collected from a woman in her forties in good health and CMV-seropositive.

In DNA form, the CDR3 reads TGTGCCAGCAGTTCGACTAGTGATACGCAGTATTTT. This sequence encodes CASSSTSDTQYF. The V gene is TRBV28, the J gene TRBJ2-3; D might be TRBD2 (6 bases). This CDR3 is 12 amino acids long. Deletions cut 4 bases from V and 6 bases from J, with 8 bases between. Germline CDR1 reads MDHEN; CDR2 reads SYDVKM.

V gene TRBV18 combines with J gene TRBJ2-3, with TRBD2 matching 9 bases. V lost 8 bases to trimming and J lost 8 bases; unmatched junction nucleotides: 17. Germline CDR1 and CDR2: KGHSH and LQKENI. The CDR3 sequence is 16 residues long. CDR3 bases: TGTGCCAGCGCCGCGGGAGGGCGACCTGGGGCAGTTACGCAGTATTTT. This sequence encodes CASAAGGRPGAVTQYF.

The chain combines TRBV7-3 with TRBJ1-4; D may be TRBD1 (5 bases). This CDR3 is built from 15 residues. Trimming took off 0 bases at V and 8 bases at J, with 13 bases between the two ends. The germline V gene has CDR1 SGHTA and CDR2 FQGTGA. The CDR3 loop reads CASSLTGTAGEKLFF. The CDR3 DNA is TGTGCCAGCAGCTTAACCGGGACTGCGGGGGAAAAACTGTTTTTT.

V gene TRBV7-6 combines with J gene TRBJ2-7, with TRBD2 matching over 10 bases. The CDR3 has 17 amino acids. The J segment lost 1 base and the V segment lost 1 base, leaving 7 bases of the junction unmatched. Per the germline V gene, CDR1 is SGHVS and CDR2 is FNYEAQ. In nucleotides, the CDR3 is TGTGCCAGCAGCTTAGGAGCGGGGGGGCCAGGGTCCTACGAGCAGTACTTC. Translating gives CASSLGAGGPGSYEQYF.

The chain joins TRBV19 to TRBJ1-2; D possibly corresponds to TRBD1 (6 bases). Germline V gives CDR1 LNHDA, CDR2 SQIVND (reference sequence). The V gene lost 6 bases and the J gene lost 8 bases, with 16 bases spanning the gap. CDR3 length: 13 residues. The CDR3 nucleotides read TGTGCCAGTAGGGGGGACACCCGAGCCGGCTACACCTTC. It yields the protein CASRGDTRAGYTF.

The rearrangement joins TRBV5-1 to TRBJ2-7; 7 nucleotides agree with TRBD2. Germline V gene data show CDR1 as SGHRS and CDR2 as YFSETQ. CDR3 length equals 13 residues. J gave up 5 bases and V 4 bases, and 6 bases lay outside the gene matches. This CDR3 is CASSQGRDDEQYF. CDR3 coding DNA: TGCGCCAGCAGCCAAGGGAGGGACGACGAGCAGTACTTC.

The chain combines TRBV28 with TRBJ2-7, with D perhaps TRBD1 (6 bases). Germline V lookup: CDR1 MDHEN, CDR2 SYDVKM. Trimming took 10 bases from V and 2 from J, leaving 12 bases between them. This CDR3 comprises 12 residues. For the CDR3, the DNA is TGTGCCATAGGAGGACAGCCCTACGAGCAGTACTTC. Translated, it gives CAIGGQPYEQYF.

V and J are TRBV7-9 and TRBJ2-5; 9 nucleotides line up with TRBD1. The CDR3 is 16 amino acids. V trimming: 3 bases; J trimming: 2 bases; junction bases outside the gene matches: 7. The germline V gene encodes CDR1 SEHNR and CDR2 FQNEAQ (reference sequence). In DNA, the CDR3 is TGTGCCAGCAGCTTGGGACAGGGCGGGTGGCAAGAGACCCAGTACTTC. This codes for CASSLGQGGWQETQYF.